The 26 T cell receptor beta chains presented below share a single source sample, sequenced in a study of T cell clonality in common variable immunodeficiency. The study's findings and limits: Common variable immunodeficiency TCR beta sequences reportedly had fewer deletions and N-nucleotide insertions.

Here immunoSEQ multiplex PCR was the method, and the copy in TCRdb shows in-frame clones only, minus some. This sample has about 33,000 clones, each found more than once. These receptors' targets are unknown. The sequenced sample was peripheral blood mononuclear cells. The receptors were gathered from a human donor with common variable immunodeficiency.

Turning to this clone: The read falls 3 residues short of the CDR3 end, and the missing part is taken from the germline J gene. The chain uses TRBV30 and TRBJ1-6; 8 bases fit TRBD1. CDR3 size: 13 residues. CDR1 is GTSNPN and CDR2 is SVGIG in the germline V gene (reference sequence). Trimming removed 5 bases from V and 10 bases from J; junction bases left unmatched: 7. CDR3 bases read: TGTGCCTGGTCCCGACAGGGGAGGTCACCC. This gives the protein CAWSRQGRSP. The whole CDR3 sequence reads CAWSRQGRSPLHF.

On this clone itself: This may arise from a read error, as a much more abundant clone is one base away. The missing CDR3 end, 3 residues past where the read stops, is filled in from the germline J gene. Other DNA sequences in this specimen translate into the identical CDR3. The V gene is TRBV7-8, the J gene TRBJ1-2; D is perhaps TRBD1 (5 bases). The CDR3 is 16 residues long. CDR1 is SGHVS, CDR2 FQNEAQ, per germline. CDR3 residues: CASSTGTMVQTWGYTF. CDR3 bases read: TGTGCCAGCAGCACCGGGACTATGGTTCAGACGTGGGGC.

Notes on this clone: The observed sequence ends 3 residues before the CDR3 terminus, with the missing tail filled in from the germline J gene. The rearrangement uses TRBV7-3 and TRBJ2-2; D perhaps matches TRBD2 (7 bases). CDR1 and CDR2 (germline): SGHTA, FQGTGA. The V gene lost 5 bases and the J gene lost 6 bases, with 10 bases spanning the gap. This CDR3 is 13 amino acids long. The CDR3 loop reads CASSPGGPGELFF. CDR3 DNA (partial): TGTGCCAGCAGCCCCGGGGGGCCCGGGGAG.

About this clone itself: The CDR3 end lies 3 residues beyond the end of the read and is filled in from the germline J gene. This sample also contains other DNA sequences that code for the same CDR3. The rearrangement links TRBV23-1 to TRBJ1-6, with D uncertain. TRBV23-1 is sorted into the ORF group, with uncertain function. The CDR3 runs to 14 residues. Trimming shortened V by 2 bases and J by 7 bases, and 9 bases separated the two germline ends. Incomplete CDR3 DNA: TGCGCCAGCAGTCAAGCAGGTGAGAATTCACCC. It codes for CASSQAGENSP. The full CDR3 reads CASSQAGENSPLHF.

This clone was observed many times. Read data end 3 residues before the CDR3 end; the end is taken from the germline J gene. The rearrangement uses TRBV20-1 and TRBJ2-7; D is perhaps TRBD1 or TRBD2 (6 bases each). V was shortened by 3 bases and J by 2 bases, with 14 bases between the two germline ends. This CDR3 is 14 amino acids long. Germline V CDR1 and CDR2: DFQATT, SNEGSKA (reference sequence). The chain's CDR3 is CSASAGHPPYEQYF. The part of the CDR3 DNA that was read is TGCAGTGCTAGTGCGGGACACCCTCCCTACGAG.

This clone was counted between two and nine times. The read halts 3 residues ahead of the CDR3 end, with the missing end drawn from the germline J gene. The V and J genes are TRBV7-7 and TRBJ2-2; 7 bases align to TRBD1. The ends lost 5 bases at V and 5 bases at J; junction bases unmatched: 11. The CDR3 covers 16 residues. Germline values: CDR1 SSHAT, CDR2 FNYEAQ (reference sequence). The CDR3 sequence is CASSPKPGQPTGELFF. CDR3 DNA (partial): TGTGCCAGCAGCCCGAAACCGGGACAGCCTACCGGGGAG.

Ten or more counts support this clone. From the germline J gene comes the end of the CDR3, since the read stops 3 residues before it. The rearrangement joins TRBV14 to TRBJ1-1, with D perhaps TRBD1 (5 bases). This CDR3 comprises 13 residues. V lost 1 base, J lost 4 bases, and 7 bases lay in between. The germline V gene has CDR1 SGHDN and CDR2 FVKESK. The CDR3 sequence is CASSQAGGTEAFF. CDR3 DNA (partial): TGTGCCAGCAGCCAAGCGGGGGGCACTGAA.

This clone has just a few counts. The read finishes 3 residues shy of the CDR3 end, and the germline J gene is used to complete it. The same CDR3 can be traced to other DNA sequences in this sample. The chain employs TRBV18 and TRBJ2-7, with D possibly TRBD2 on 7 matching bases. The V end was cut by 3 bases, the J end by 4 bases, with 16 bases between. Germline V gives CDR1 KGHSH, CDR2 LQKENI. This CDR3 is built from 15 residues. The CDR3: CASSPSRGGPYEQYF. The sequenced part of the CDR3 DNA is TGTGCCAGCTCACCTTCGAGGGGGGGCCCTTACGAG.

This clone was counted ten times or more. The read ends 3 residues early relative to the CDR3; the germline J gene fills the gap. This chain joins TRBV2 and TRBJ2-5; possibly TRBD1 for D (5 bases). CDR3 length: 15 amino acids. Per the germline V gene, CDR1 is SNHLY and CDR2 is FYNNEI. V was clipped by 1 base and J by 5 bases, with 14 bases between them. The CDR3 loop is CASSEGQGAGETQYF. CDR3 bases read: TGTGCCAGCAGTGAAGGGCAGGGCGCTGGGGAGACC.

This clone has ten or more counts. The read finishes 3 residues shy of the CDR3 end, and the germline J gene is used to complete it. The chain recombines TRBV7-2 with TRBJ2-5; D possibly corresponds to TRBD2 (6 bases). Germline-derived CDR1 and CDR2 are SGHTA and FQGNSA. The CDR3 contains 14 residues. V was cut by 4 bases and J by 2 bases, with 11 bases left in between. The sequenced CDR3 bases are TGTGCCAGCAGCTCTCTAGCGTTTCAAGAGACC. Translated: CASSSLAFQET. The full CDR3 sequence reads CASSSLAFQETQYF.

The chain's CDR3 is CSARLTLTGETQYF. CDR3 DNA, as far as it was read: TGCAGTGCCAGACTCACGTTGACGGGGGAGACC. This chain connects TRBV20-1 to TRBJ2-5; TRBD2 might be the D (5 bases). The read falls 3 residues short of the CDR3 end, and the missing part is taken from the germline J gene. V lost 6 bases and J 5 bases, leaving 19 bases between the germline ends. Germline values: CDR1 DFQATT, CDR2 SNEGSKA (reference sequence). This CDR3 has 14 amino acids.

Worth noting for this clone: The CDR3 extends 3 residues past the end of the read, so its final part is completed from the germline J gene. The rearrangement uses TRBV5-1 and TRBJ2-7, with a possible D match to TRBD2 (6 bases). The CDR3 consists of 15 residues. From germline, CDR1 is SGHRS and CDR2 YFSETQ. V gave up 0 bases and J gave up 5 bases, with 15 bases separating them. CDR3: CASSLEASGSNEQYF. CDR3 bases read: TGCGCCAGCAGCTTGGAAGCCAGCGGGTCCAACGAG.

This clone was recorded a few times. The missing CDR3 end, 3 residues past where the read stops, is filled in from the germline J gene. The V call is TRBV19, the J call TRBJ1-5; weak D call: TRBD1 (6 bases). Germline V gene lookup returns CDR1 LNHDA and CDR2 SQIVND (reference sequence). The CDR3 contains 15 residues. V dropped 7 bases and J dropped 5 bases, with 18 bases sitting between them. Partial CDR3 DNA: TGTGCCAGTACCTATAAGGGCGGACAGCATCAGCCC. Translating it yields CASTYKGGQHQP. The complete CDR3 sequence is CASTYKGGQHQPQHF.

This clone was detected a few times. Partial CDR3 DNA: TGTGCCAGCAGCTTAACAAACAGCCTTTATGGC. It specifies CASSLTNSLYG. The entire CDR3 reads CASSLTNSLYGYTF. The chain employs TRBV7-2 and TRBJ1-2; D is unresolved. With the read ending 3 residues before the CDR3 end, the germline J gene is used to fill in that end. V gave up 2 bases and J gave up 5 bases, with 12 bases separating them. The germline gives CDR1 SGHTA, CDR2 FQGNSA. This CDR3 is 14 amino acids long.

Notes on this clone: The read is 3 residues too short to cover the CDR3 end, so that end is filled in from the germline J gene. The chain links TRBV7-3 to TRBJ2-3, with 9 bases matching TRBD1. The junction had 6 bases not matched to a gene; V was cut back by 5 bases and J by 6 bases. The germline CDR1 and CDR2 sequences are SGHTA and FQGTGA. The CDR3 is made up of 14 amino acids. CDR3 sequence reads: CASSPRDRADTQYF. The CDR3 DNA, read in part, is TGTGCCAGCAGCCCCCGGGACAGGGCCGATACG.

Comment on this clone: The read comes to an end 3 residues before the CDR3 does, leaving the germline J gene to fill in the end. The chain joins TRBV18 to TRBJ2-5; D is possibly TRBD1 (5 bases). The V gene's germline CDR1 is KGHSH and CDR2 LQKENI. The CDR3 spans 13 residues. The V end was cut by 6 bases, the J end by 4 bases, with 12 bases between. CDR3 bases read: TGTGCCAGCTCCCTAGGGGCTGTAGAGACC. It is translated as CASSLGAVET. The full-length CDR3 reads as CASSLGAVETQYF.

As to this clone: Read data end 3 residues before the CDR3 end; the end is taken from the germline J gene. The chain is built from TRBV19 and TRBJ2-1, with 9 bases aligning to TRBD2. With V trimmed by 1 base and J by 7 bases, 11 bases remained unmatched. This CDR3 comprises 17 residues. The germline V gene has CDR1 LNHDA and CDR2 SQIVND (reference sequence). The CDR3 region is CASSIVPPAGGVNEQFF. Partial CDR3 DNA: TGTGCCAGTAGTATAGTCCCCCCAGCGGGGGGTGTAAATGAG.

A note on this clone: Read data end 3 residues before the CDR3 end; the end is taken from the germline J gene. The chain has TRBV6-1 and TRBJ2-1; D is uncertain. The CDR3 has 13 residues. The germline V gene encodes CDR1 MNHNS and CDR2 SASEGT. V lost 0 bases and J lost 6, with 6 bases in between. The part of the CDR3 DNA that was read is TGTGCCAGCAGTGAAGCCTTTTTCAATGAG. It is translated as CASSEAFFNE. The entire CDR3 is CASSEAFFNEQFF.

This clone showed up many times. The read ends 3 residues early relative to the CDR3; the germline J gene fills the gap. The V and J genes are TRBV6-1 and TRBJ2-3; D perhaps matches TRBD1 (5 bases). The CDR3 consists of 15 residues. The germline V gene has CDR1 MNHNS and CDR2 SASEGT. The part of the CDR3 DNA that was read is TGTGCCAGCAGTGAACCCCCCGGGTCCCCAGGGACG. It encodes CASSEPPGSPGT. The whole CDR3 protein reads CASSEPPGSPGTQYF.

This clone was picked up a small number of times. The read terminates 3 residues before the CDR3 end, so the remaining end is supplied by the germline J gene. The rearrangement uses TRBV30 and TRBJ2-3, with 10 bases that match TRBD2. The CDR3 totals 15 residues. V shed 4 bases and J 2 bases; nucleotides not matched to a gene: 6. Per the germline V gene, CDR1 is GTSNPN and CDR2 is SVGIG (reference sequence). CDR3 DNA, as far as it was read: TGTGCCTGGAACGCAGCGGGGGGGCCCACAGATACG. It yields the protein CAWNAAGGPTDT. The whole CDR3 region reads CAWNAAGGPTDTQYF.

Incomplete CDR3 DNA: TGTGCCGGACAGGGAGACGACTATGGC. This codes for CAGQGDDYG. The whole CDR3 protein is CAGQGDDYGYTF. V gene TRBV30 combines with J gene TRBJ1-2, with TRBD1 matching 8 bases. The read comes to an end 3 residues before the CDR3 does, leaving the germline J gene to fill in the end. The V and J ends lost 8 bases and 3 bases, in that order; junction bases with no gene match: 5. CDR1 is GTSNPN and CDR2 is SVGIG in the germline V gene (reference sequence). This CDR3 contains 12 residues.

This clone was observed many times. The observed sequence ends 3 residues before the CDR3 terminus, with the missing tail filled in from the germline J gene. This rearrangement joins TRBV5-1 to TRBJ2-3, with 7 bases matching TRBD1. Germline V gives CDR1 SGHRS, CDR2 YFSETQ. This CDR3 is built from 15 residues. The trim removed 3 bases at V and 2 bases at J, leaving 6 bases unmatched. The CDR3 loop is CASSWGQMDTDTQYF. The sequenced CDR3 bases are TGCGCCAGCAGCTGGGGACAGATGGACACAGATACG.

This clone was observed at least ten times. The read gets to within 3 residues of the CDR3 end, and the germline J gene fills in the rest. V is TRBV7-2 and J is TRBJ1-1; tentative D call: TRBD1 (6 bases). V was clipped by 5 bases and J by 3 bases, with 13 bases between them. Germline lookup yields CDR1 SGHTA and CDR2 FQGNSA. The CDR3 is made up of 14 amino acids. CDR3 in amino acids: CASSLQSGDTEAFF. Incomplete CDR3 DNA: TGTGCCAGCAGCCTTCAATCAGGGGACACTGAA.

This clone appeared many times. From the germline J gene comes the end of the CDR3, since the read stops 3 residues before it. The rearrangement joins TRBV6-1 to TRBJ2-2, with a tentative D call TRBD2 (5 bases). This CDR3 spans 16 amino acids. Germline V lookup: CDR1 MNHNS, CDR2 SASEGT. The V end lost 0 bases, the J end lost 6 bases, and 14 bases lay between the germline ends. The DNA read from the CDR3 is TGTGCCAGCAGTGAAGCGCTTCCACGGGGTCCCGGGGAG. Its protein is CASSEALPRGPGE. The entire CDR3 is CASSEALPRGPGELFF.

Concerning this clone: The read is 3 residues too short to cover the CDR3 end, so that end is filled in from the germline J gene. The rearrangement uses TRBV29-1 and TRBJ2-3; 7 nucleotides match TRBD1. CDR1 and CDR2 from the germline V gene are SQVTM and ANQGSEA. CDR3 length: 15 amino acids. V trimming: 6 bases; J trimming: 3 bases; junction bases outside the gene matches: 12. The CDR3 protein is CSVPDRVYGTDTQYF. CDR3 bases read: TGCAGCGTCCCCGACAGGGTTTACGGAACAGATACG.

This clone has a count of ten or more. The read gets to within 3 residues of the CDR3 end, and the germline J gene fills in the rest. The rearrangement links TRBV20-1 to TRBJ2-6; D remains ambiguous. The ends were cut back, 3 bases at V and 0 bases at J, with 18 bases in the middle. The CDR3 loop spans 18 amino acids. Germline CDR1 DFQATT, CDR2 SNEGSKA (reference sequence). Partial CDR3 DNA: TGCAGTGCTAGGTCCCCCGACGCAACTACCTCTGGGGCCAACGTC. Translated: CSARSPDATTSGANV. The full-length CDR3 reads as CSARSPDATTSGANVLTF.